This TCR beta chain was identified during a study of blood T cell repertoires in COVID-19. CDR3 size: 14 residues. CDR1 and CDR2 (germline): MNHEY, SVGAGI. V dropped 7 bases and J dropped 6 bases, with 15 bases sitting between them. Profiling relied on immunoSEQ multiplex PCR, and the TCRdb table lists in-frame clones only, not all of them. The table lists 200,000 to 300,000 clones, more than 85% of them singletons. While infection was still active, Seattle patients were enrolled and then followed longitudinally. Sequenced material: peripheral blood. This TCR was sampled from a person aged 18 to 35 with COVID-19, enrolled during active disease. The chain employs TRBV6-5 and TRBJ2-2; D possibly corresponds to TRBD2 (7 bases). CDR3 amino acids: CASTGRSGAGELFF. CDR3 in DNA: TGTGCCAGCACCGGGAGGTCAGGGGCCGGGGAGCTGTTTTTT.